Listed below are T cell receptor beta chains from one sample, sequenced in a study of vaccination and CD4 T cells after COVID-19. The antigens for these receptors are not known. One entry per CDR3 protein, called by TCRdb with MiXCR from the PCR reads. The sample holds about 14,000 distinct CDR3 sequences, under 60% seen once. The sequencing here drew on CD4+ T cells from blood, cultured in vitro, taken before SARS-CoV-2 vaccination. Receptors were obtained from a human donor who had recovered from COVID-19. The CDR3 runs from the conserved cysteine through the conserved F or W. The order of the fields is V gene, clone size, D gene, CDR3 protein. A D gene is named only where the DNA matches it firmly. Size is omitted from some rows. Given values are once, few, many or a class for expanded clones.

>TRBV11-3|.|.
CASSARLASPLHF
>TRBV12-3/TRBV12-4|few|.
CASSFGGSQETQYF
>TRBV6-1|once|.
CASSEGPGRLNTEAFF
>TRBV6-5|few|.
CASSYSQGGNQPQHF
>TRBV20-1|few|TRBD2
CSAGTSGRTLYQETQYF
>TRBV10-1|.|.
CAIHGQRGYTF
>TRBV20-1|.|TRBD1
CSASFPTGGSYEQYF
>TRBV5-1|.|.
CASSYEETQYF
>TRBV27|.|TRBD1
CASSVKTGVSGGYTF
>TRBV30|.|TRBD1
CAWGRGQGGGEQYF
>TRBV7-2|.|.
CASSPGGQPQETQYF
>TRBV15|.|TRBD1
CATSREQGNNQPQHF
>TRBV7-2|.|.
CASSLVPPTGYTRETQYF
>TRBV10-1|.|.
CASSESRTGRPQHF
>TRBV27|few|TRBD1
CASSSGQGLYGYTF
>TRBV5-1|.|.
CASSPSLPTDTQYF
>TRBV12-3/TRBV12-4|.|TRBD1
CASSMDRVKLFDQPQHF
>TRBV6-1|few|TRBD2
CASRDSGGVTETQYF
>TRBV7-2|few|.
CASSLGRDTQYF
>TRBV7-3|once|TRBD2
CASSLSSGRGGEQFF
>TRBV7-2|few|.
CASSPAGRETQYF
>TRBV6-2/TRBV6-3|.|.
CASRNPGHTQPQHF
>TRBV7-2|few|.
CASSLETRVTDTQYF
>TRBV29-1|few|TRBD1
CSVDRQGDTDTQYF
>TRBV7-2|few|.
CASSPGTDLQETQYF
>TRBV11-3|.|.
CASSLVRVNAEAFF
>TRBV12-3/TRBV12-4|few|.
CASGILLGSPLHF
>TRBV6-5|.|.
CASSYDLVNTEAFF
>TRBV27|few|TRBD2
CASSSNKAGGPQNEQFF
>TRBV2|.|TRBD2
CASSERLAGGFGTQYF
>TRBV6-2/TRBV6-3|few|.
CASTRRGLYEQYF